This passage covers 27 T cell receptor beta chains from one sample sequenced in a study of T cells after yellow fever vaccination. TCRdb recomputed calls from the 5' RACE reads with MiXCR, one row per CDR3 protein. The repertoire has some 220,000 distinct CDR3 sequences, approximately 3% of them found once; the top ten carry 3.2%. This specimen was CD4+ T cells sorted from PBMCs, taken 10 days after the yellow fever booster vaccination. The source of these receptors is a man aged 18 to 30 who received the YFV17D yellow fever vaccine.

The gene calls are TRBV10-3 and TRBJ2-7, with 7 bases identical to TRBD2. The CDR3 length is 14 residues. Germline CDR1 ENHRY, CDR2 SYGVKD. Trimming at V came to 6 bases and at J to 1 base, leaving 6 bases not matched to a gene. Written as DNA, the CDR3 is TGTGCCATCAGAGCGGGACCAGGGTCCTACGAGCAGTACTTC. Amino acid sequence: CAIRAGPGSYEQYF.

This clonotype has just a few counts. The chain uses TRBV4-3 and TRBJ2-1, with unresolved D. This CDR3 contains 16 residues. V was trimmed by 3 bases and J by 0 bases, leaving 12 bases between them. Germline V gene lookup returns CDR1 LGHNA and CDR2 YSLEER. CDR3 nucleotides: TGCGCCAGCAGCCAGGTAAACATCGTCTCCTACAATGAGCAGTTCTTC. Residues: CASSQVNIVSYNEQFF.

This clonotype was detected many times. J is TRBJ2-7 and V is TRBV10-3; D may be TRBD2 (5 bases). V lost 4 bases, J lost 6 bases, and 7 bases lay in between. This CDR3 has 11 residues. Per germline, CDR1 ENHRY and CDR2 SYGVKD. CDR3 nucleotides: TGTGCCATCAGTGTTGGAGGCGAGCAGTACTTC. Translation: CAISVGGEQYF.

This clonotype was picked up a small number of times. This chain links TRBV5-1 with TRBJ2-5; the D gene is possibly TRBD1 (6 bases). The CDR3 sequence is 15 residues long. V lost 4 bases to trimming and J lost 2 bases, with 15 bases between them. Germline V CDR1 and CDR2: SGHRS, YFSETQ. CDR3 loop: CASSPNGQHQETQYF. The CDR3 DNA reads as TGCGCCAGCAGCCCGAACGGACAGCATCAAGAGACCCAGTACTTC.

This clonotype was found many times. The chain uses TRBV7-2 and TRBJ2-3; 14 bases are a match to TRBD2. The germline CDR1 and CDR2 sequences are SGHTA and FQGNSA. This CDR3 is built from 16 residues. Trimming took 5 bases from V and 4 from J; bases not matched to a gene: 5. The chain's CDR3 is CASSPRLAGGPDTQYF. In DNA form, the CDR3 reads TGTGCCAGCAGCCCCCGACTAGCGGGGGGGCCAGATACGCAGTATTTT.

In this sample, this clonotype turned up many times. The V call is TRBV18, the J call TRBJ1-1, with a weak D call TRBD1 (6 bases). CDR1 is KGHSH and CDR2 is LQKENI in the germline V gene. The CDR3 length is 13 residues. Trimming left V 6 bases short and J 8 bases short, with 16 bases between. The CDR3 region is CASSHDRRPEAFF. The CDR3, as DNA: TGTGCCAGCTCGCACGACAGGCGGCCCGAAGCTTTCTTT.

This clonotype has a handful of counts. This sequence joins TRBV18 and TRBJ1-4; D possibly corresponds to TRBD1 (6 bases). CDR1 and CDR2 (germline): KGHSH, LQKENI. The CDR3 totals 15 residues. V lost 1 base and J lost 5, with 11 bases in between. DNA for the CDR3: TGTGCCAGCTCACCACTTCCGGGGGCGAATGAAAAACTGTTTTTT. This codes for CASSPLPGANEKLFF.

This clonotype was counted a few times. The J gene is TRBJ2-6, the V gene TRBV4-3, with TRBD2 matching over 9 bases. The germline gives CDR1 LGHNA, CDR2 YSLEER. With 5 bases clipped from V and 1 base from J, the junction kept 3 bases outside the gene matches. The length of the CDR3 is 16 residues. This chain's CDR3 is CASSMSGGSGANVLTF. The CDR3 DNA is TGCGCCAGCAGCATGAGCGGGGGGTCTGGGGCCAACGTCCTGACTTTC.

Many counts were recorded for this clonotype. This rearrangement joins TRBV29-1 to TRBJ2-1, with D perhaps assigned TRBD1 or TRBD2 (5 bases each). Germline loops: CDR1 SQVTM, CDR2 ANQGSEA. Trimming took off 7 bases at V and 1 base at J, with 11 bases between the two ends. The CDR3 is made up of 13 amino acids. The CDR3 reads CSGGWGSYNEQFF. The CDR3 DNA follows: TGCAGCGGCGGTTGGGGGTCCTACAATGAGCAGTTCTTC.

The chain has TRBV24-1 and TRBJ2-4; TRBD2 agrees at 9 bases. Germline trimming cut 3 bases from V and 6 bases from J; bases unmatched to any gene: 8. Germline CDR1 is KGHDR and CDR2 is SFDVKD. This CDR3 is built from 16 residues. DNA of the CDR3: TGTGCCACCAGTGATCCCCGGCGGGGGGGAGGAAACATTCAGTACTTC. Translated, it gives CATSDPRRGGGNIQYF.

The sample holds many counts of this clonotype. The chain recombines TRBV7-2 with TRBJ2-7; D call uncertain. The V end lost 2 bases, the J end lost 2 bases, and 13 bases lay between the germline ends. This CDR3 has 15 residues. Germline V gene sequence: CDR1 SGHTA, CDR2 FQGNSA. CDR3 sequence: CASSLIGIPTYEQYF. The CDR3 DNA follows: TGTGCCAGCAGCTTAATCGGTATACCGACCTACGAGCAGTACTTC.

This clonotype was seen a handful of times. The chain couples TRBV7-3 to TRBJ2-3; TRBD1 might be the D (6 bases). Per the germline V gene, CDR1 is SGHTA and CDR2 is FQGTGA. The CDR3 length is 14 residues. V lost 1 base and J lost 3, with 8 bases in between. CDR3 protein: CASSLNGQTDTQYF. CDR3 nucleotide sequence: TGTGCCAGCAGCTTAAACGGACAGACAGATACGCAGTATTTT.

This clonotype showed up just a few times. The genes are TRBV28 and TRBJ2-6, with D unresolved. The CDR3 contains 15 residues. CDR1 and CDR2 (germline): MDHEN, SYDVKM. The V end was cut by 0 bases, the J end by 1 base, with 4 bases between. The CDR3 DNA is TGTGCCAGCAGTTTATGGGGGTCTGGGGCCAACGTCCTGACTTTC. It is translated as CASSLWGSGANVLTF.

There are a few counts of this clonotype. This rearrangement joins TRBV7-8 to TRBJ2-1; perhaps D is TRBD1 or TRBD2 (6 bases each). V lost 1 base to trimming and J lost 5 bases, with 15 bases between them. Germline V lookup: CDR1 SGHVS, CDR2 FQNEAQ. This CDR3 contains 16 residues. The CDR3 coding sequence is TGTGCCAGCAGCTTAGTCCCGGGGGCGACAAACAATGAGCAGTTCTTC. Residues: CASSLVPGATNNEQFF.

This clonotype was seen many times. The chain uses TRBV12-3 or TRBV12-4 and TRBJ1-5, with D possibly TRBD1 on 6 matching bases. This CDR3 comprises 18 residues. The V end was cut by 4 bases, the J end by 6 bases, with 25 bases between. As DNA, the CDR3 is TGTGCCAGCAGTTCTATAGAGGTATCAGGGGATTATATTCAGCCCCAGCATTTT. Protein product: CASSSIEVSGDYIQPQHF.

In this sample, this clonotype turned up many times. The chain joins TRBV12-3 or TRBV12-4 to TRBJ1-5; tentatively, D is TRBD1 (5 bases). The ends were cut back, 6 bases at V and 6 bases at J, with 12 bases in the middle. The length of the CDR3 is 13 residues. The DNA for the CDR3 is TGTGCCAGCAGCCCAAGTGGGGGTCAGCCCCAGCATTTT. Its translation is CASSPSGGQPQHF.

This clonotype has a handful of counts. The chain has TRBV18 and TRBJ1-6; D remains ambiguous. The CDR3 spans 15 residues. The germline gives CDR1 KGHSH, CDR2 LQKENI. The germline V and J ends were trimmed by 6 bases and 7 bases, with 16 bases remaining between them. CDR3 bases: TGTGCCAGCTCCCCCGAGAGGACTGGGAATTCACCCCTCCACTTT. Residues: CASSPERTGNSPLHF.

In nucleotides, the CDR3 is TGTGCCAGCAGCGAAACCCCACACAATGAAGAGCCCCAGCATTTT. It specifies CASSETPHNEEPQHF. The chain carries TRBV9 and TRBJ1-5; no firm D call. CDR1 is SGDLS and CDR2 is YYNGEE in the germline V gene. This CDR3 has 15 amino acids. V was trimmed by 3 bases and J by 8 bases, leaving 18 bases between them.

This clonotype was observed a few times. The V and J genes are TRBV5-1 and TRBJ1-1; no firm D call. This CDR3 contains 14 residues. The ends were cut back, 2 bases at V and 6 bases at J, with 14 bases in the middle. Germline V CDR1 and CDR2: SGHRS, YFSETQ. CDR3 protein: CASSLDPGKSEAFF. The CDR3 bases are TGCGCCAGCAGCTTAGACCCGGGAAAATCTGAAGCTTTCTTT.

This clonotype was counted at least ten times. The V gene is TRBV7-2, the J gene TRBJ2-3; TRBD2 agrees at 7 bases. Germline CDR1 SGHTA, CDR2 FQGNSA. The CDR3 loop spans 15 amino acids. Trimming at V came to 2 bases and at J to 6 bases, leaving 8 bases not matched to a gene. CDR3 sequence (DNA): TGTGCCAGCAGCTTAAACAGCGGGGCCTCGGATACGCAGTATTTT. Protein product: CASSLNSGASDTQYF.

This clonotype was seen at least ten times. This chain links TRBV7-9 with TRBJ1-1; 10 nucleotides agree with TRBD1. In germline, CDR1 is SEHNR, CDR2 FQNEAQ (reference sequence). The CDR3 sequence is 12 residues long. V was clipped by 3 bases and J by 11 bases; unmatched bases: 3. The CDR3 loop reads CASSFDRGHAFF. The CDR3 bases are TGTGCCAGCAGCTTCGACAGGGGGCATGCTTTCTTT.

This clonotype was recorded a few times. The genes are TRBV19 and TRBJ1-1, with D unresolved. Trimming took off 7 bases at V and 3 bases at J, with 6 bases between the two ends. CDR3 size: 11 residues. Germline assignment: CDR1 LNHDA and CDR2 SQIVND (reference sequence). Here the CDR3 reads CASNGYTEAFF. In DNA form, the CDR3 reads TGTGCCAGTAACGGGTACACTGAAGCTTTCTTT.

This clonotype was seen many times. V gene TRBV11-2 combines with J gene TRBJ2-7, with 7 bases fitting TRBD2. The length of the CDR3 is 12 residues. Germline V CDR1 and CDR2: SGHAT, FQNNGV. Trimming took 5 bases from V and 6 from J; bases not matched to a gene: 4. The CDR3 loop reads CASSGGGGEQYF. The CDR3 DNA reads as TGTGCCAGCAGCGGGGGGGGAGGCGAGCAGTACTTC.

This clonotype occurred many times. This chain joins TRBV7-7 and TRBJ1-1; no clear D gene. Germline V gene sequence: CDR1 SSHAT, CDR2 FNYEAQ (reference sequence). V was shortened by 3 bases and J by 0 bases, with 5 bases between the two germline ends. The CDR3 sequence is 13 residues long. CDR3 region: CASSFSLNTEAFF. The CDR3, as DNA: TGTGCCAGCAGCTTTAGCCTGAACACTGAAGCTTTCTTT.

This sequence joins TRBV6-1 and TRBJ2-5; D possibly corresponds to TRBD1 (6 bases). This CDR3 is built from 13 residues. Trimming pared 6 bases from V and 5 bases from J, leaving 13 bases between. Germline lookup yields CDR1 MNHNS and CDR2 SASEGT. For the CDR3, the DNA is TGTGCCAGCAGCAGGGACAATGCGGAGACCCAGTACTTC. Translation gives CASSRDNAETQYF.

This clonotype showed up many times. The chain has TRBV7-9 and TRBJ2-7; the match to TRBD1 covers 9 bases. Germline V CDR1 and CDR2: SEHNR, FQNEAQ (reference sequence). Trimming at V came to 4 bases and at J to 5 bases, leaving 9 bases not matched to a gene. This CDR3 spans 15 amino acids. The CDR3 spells CASSSGSGTGHEQYF. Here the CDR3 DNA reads TGTGCCAGCAGCTCCGGGTCCGGGACAGGGCACGAGCAGTACTTC.

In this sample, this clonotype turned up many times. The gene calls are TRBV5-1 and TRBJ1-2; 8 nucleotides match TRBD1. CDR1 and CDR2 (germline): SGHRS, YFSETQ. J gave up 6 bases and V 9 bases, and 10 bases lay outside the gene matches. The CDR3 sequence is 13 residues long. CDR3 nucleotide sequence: TGCGCCACTACGACAGGGGTCAAGGATGGCTACACCTTC. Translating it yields CATTTGVKDGYTF.